This record covers a single T cell receptor beta chain. Its specificity is unknown. The record originates from a study of T cell repertoires in cytomegalovirus infection. Study context: Public TCR beta signatures indicated both CMV infection and matching HLA type.

Findings of the study overall: CMV-specific HLA-C-restricted TCR beta clonotypes dominated the ex vivo response. Accumulated public TCR beta family frequency recognized individuals carrying CMV together with the relevant HLA.

TCRdb re-called the reads with MiXCR, one entry per CDR3 protein. The table lists more than 350,000 distinct CDR3 sequences, 30% to 40% of them singletons, with approximately 14% in the top ten. There are 16 residues in the CDR3. The V end was cut by 0 bases, the J end by 6 bases, with 15 bases between. Germline CDR1 is MNHEY and CDR2 is SVGAGI. The receptor comes from a human donor in good health (CMV status not recorded). Some clones in this sample may be carry-over from other donors' samples. The chain links TRBV6-5 to TRBJ1-5; a possible D gene is TRBD1 (6 bases). Sequencing input: PBMCs. CDR3 DNA: TGTGCCAGCAGTTACTCGATTCCGGGGGCGGGTCAGCCCCAGCATTTT. This translates into CASSYSIPGAGQPQHF.